The subject of this entry is one T cell receptor beta chain. Its target is not known. The donors were part of the validation cohort, which consisted of over a hundred subjects and was separate from the first cohort of several hundred subjects. V lost 0 bases to trimming and J lost 4 bases, with 10 bases between them. CDR1 and CDR2 from the germline V gene are MNHEY and SVGAGI. The CDR3 consists of 15 residues. The data stem from a study of cytomegalovirus exposure and HLA in healthy donors. Study summary: The 95 to 150 validation repertoires were produced on the same platform as the roughly 670 repertoires of the first cohort. This was reported in a later analysis.

The method was immunoSEQ multiplex PCR; TCRdb's version includes in-frame clones alone and lacks a portion of them. The sample carries about 120,000 clones, about 91% recorded once. Study-level results: The tendency of first-cohort TCR clusters to co-occur in the 120 or so validation repertoires was the finding of a later analysis. As confirmed in vitro, a few CMV-associated chains were specific for CMV antigens.

Sequenced input: PBMCs. The rearrangement uses TRBV6-5 and TRBJ1-3; D is unclear. The TCR originated in a young woman in good health and CMV-seronegative. The CDR3: CASSYSKAEGNTIYF. The DNA for the CDR3 is TGTGCCAGCAGTTACTCTAAAGCCGAGGGAAACACCATATATTTT.